The 5 T cell receptor beta chains listed next were all sequenced from one sample in a study of shared clonotypes between healthy human individuals (TCRdb year 2020). Receptor libraries were prepared by the immunoSEQ multiplex PCR assay. TCRdb stores this immuneACCESS table with in-frame sequences only. Part of the clones is absent; in the studies checked, under half of the shortfall reflects unresolved V genes, and no reason is known for the rest. The sample yields some 2,400,000 clones; 90% to 97% were counted once. The ten largest account for more than 0.1% of the sample. Sequenced material: naive CD4+ T cells sorted from blood. The cell subset or site label of this sample denotes: CD45RA+ positively selected. All receptors come from a man younger than 35 in good health.

V gene TRBV7-9 combines with J gene TRBJ2-3; 8 bases fit TRBD2. V trimming: 2 bases; J trimming: 2 bases; junction bases outside the gene matches: 3. The CDR3 is made up of 15 amino acids. Germline V lookup: CDR1 SEHNR, CDR2 FQNEAQ (reference sequence). CDR3 in amino acids: CASSLLAGLTDTQYF. Here the CDR3 DNA reads TGTGCCAGCAGCTTACTAGCGGGCCTCACAGATACGCAGTATTTT.

This sequence joins TRBV7-2 and TRBJ2-3; maybe TRBD1 (6 bases). Trimming cost V 8 bases and J 3 bases, with 15 bases left between them. In germline, CDR1 is SGHTA, CDR2 FQGNSA. This CDR3 is 14 amino acids long. The CDR3 DNA sequence: TGTGCCAGCGCCACGAACAGGGTTACAGATACGCAGTATTTT. Residues: CASATNRVTDTQYF.

The rearrangement uses TRBV19 and TRBJ1-5; 8 nucleotides agree with TRBD1. The CDR3 is 15 amino acids. The junction had 7 bases not matched to a gene; V was cut back by 3 bases and J by 6 bases. CDR1 and CDR2 from the germline V gene are LNHDA and SQIVND (reference sequence). CDR3 bases: TGTGCCAGTAGTATGACAGGGGTATTTGGTCAGCCCCAGCATTTT. Encoded protein: CASSMTGVFGQPQHF. Together with reference TRBV19 and TRBJ1-5, the CDR3 gives the full variable domain: DGGITQSPKYLFRKEGQNVTLSCEQNLNHDAMYWYRQDPGQGLRLIYYSQIVNDFQKGDIAEGYSVSREKKESFPLTVTSAQKNPTAFYLCASSMTGVFGQPQHFGDGTRLSIL.

This chain uses TRBV15 with TRBJ2-2; 7 bases fit TRBD1. The CDR3 spans 13 residues. Germline CDR1 and CDR2: LNHNV and YYDKDF (reference sequence). V trimming: 1 base; J trimming: 13 bases; junction bases outside the gene matches: 6. This CDR3 reads CATSRGGGRWLFF. DNA of the CDR3: TGTGCCACCAGCAGAGGAGGGGGCCGGTGGCTGTTTTTT.

The V gene is TRBV10-3, the J gene TRBJ1-1; 7 bases fit TRBD1. This CDR3 contains 13 residues. After removal of 6 bases from V and 3 bases from J, the junction contained 4 bases not matched to a gene. Germline-derived CDR1 and CDR2 are ENHRY and SYGVKD. The CDR3 DNA follows: TGTGCCATCAGGAGGGACAGTGACACTGAAGCTTTCTTT. Translation gives CAIRRDSDTEAFF.